This entry is about one T cell receptor beta chain. What it recognizes is unknown. These data come from a study of cytomegalovirus exposure and HLA in healthy donors. V was pared by 0 bases and J by 8 bases, with 14 bases between. Germline assignment: CDR1 SGHRS and CDR2 YFSETQ. The CDR3 totals 14 residues. Study-level findings and limits: Testing in vitro showed a few CMV-associated chains specific for CMV antigens.

Only in-frame clones appear in the TCRdb table, and some are missing; sequencing was by immunoSEQ multiplex PCR. The profile shows about 360,000 clones, about nine tenths of them singletons. The receptor was derived from a young woman in good health and CMV-seronegative. Specimen: PBMCs. The V and J genes are TRBV5-1 and TRBJ1-2, with a weak D call TRBD1 (5 bases). The CDR3 bases are TGCGCCAGCAGCTTGGGGCAGGGATTTAGGGGCTACACCTTC. Translating it yields CASSLGQGFRGYTF.